Below, 3 T cell receptor beta chains from the same sample are listed, as sequenced in a study of T cells in localized non-small cell lung cancer. This table comes from immunoSEQ multiplex PCR, and its TCRdb copy is limited to in-frame clones, with some not included. The repertoire has tens of thousands of clones, roughly 87% of them found once; the top ten carry 15%. The sample consisted of peripheral blood, taken before any cancer treatment. The receptors were sampled from a man aged 35-75 years with stage I squamous cell lung carcinoma.

The chain couples TRBV6-5 to TRBJ1-1, with TRBD1 as a possible D gene (5 bases). Deletions cut 6 bases from V and 1 base from J, with 12 bases between. CDR1 MNHEY and CDR2 SVGAGI come from the germline V gene. This CDR3 has 14 residues. The CDR3 DNA reads TGTGCCAGCAGAGGGGAGTTACCGAACACTGAAGCTTTCTTT. Translation: CASRGELPNTEAFF.

The rearrangement joins TRBV5-1 to TRBJ2-1, with TRBD2 matching over 9 bases. The CDR3 is 15 amino acids. CDR1 is SGHRS and CDR2 is YFSETQ in the germline V gene. V lost 2 bases, J lost 3 bases, and 3 bases stayed unmatched. In DNA form, the CDR3 reads TGCGCCAGCAGCTTCATAGCGGGGGACTACAATGAGCAGTTCTTC. This sequence encodes CASSFIAGDYNEQFF.

CDR3 amino acids: CASSLDNPRGYGYTF. CDR3 DNA: TGTGCCAGCAGCTTGGACAACCCCAGAGGGTATGGCTACACCTTC. The chain recombines TRBV5-4 with TRBJ1-2, with no clear D. There are 15 residues in the CDR3. Germline CDR1 SGHNT, CDR2 YYREEE (reference sequence). V lost 0 bases, J lost 5 bases, and 14 bases lay in between.